This entry lists 4 T cell receptor beta chains sequenced from one sample in a study of blood T cell repertoires in COVID-19. Some clones are missing from TCRdb's copy, which holds only in-frame ones; the method was immunoSEQ multiplex PCR. The sample holds around 180,000 clones, over 75% seen once. Specimen: peripheral blood. Receptors originate from a middle-aged man with active or convalescent COVID-19.

This rearrangement joins TRBV3-1 (or the pseudogene TRBV3-2) to TRBJ2-7, with D possibly matching TRBD1 (6 bases). The ends were cut back, 1 base at V and 2 bases at J, with 9 bases in the middle. Germline loops: CDR1 LGHDT, CDR2 YNNKEL (reference sequence). The CDR3 length is 14 residues. CDR3 bases: TGTGCCAGCAGCCAAGTAACAGGGCCCTACGAGCAGTACTTC. This codes for CASSQVTGPYEQYF.

This chain connects TRBV11-2 to TRBJ2-3; a possible D gene is TRBD1 (5 bases). Germline V gene lookup returns CDR1 SGHAT and CDR2 FQNNGV. V gave up 1 base and J gave up 2 bases, with 10 bases separating them. The length of the CDR3 is 15 residues. CDR3 amino acids: CASSLGTLYTDTQYF. The CDR3 DNA follows: TGTGCCAGCAGCTTAGGGACACTATACACAGATACGCAGTATTTT.

This chain uses TRBV10-3 with TRBJ1-1; D uncertain. From germline, CDR1 is ENHRY and CDR2 SYGVKD. Trimming took 1 base from V and 0 from J, leaving 9 bases between them. The CDR3 has 15 residues. CDR3 sequence: CAISEFADMNTEAFF. DNA for the CDR3: TGTGCCATCAGTGAGTTCGCTGACATGAACACTGAAGCTTTCTTT.

The chain is built from TRBV18 and TRBJ1-6; D gene ambiguous. CDR1 and CDR2 from the germline V gene are KGHSH and LQKENI. The CDR3 is made up of 15 amino acids. V was cut by 3 bases and J by 5 bases, with 11 bases left in between. The CDR3 DNA is TGTGCCAGCTCACCGGGCAGTCTAAATAATTCACCCCTCCACTTT. Translation gives CASSPGSLNNSPLHF.